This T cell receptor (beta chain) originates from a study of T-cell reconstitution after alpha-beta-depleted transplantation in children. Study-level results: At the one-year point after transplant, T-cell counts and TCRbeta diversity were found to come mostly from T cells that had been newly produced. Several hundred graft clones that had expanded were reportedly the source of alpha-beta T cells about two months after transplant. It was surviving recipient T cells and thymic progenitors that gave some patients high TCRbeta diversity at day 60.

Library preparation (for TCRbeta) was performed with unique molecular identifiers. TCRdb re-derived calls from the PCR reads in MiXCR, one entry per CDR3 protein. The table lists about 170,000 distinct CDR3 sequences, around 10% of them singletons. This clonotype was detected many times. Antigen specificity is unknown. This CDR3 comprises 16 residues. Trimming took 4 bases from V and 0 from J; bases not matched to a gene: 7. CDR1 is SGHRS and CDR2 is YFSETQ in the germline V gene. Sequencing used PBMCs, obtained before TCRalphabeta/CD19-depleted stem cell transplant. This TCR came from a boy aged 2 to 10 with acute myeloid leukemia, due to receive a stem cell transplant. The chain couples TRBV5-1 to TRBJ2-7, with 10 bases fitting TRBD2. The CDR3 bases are TGCGCCAGCAGCGGAAGTAGCGGGAGGTTCTCCTACGAGCAGTACTTC. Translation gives CASSGSSGRFSYEQYF.